This T cell receptor beta chain comes out of a study of T cell responses to AZD1222 COVID-19 vaccine. Points from the study as a whole: The study found Spike-specific TCR breadth and depth rose after two AZD1222 doses.

The data were produced by immunoSEQ multiplex PCR, yet TCRdb's version contains in-frame clones alone and is incomplete. The repertoire holds more than 150,000 clones, with approximately 90% as singletons. The V end was cut by 0 bases, the J end by 9 bases, with 9 bases between. Germline CDR1 and CDR2: SGHTA and FQGNSA. The CDR3 runs to 13 residues. This clone was seen a handful of times. The antigen remains unidentified. The sequencing here drew on peripheral blood, taken on day 0 of AZD1222 vaccination. The V call is TRBV7-2, the J call TRBJ1-5; D uncertain. This receptor was taken from an adult in good health. DNA for the CDR3: TGTGCCAGCAGCTTAGCCCCAAGCTCGCCCCAGCATTTT. It is translated as CASSLAPSSPQHF.